This TCR beta chain was sequenced in a study of blood T cell repertoires in COVID-19 (TCRdb year 2020). For context, the study as a whole: Samples from collaborators originated in the United States, Italy and Spain and spanned both the acute and convalescent phases of COVID-19. The material from the prospective study consisted of cDNA or gDNA derived from T cells, B-cell-depleted T cells, or PBMCs. The sample metadata nearly always contained a de-identified subject ID, COVID-19 status, age in years and sex. The samples were drawn from the first 160 participants of the ongoing ImmuneRACE study and from 1,254 subjects provided by 6 global collaborators. Where available, HLA class I and class II types were taken from metadata supplied by the sample provider and were not determined by assay-based typing. The dataset comprised deeply sampled blood TCRbeta repertoires from subjects exposed to, actively infected with, or recovered from COVID-19. The repertoires were released in a freely available public database intended as a resource for research on the immune response to SARS-CoV-2.

The junction shows trimming of 10 bases on V and 4 bases on J, and the gene matches do not reach 17 bases of it. From the cysteine through the phenylalanine, the CDR3 covers 16 amino acids. Only the CDR3 DNA is retained, 48 bases long and in frame from the first base. As encoded in the germline V gene, CDR1 is ENHRY while CDR2 is SYGVKD. The immunoSEQ Assay, a bias-controlled multiplex PCR, was used to amplify TCRbeta CDR3 regions from genomic DNA. Concerning the study's data processing: The number of nucleated cells in each sample was estimated by amplification of reference gene primers within the assay. To quantify the absolute abundance of each unique TCRbeta CDR3 rearrangement, sequence reads were collapsed and filtered. For each sample, productive Simpson clonality was calculated by taking the square root of Simpson's diversity index across productive rearrangements. The table was pulled from immuneACCESS by TCRdb, which kept in-frame rearrangements only. Such tables lose some clones; where checked, under half of the loss comes from unresolved V genes, and the rest has no known cause. The DNA was the basis for D and trimming; V, J and clone size are from that table. The sample has over 150,000 clones on record, approximately 91% of them singletons. About 1.1% of the sample is in the top ten clones.

The paper as a whole reports these results and caveats: The quantity of clinical and demographic metadata differed by source and by participant and was supplied without curation.

In regard to this clone: Its antigen has not been determined. No quality values exist for individual bases; no much larger clone is one base distant.

Each collaborating institution followed its own protocols to collect whole blood in K2EDTA tubes. Collaborator samples were shipped for TCRbeta analysis as frozen whole blood, isolated PBMCs, or DNA extracted from either sample type. Sequencing input: peripheral blood. This sequence was found in a young man with acute or convalescent COVID-19. The rearranged chain carries TRBV10-3 and TRBJ2-7, with 9 bases in between that match TRBD2. The base sequence is TGTGCCACTGAATTAGGCGGGAGGGCCTCCCGATACGAGCAGTACTTC. This sequence encodes CATELGGRASRYEQYF.